This TCR beta chain is from a study of cytomegalovirus exposure and HLA in healthy donors. Overall study context: An earlier analysis found fewer than 140 million unique TCR beta sequences from approximately 200 million T cells. Among the roughly 400 donors who were genotyped, roughly 76% fell in the genetic ancestry cluster that is associated with self-reported Caucasian donors. General study points: TCR beta V- and J-gene trimming was later associated with a missense DCLRE1C variant. Accurate HLA-A and HLA-B prediction from TCR beta sequences was reported for most subjects.

V was trimmed by 6 bases and J by 2 bases, leaving 7 bases between them. The CDR3 has 13 residues. Germline assignment: CDR1 MRHNA and CDR2 SNTAGT. In the PCR, 60 Vbeta and 13 Jbeta primers were used. Generated by immunoSEQ multiplex PCR, the TCRdb table keeps only in-frame clones and is missing some. The sample gives roughly 180,000 clones, 85% of which show up once; 1% is in the top ten. Turning to this clone: The antigen remains unidentified.

The sequenced sample was PBMCs. V and J are TRBV6-4 and TRBJ2-2; weak D call: TRBD2 (6 bases). The source of this sequence is a boy younger than 10 in good health and CMV-seronegative. CDR3 sequence (DNA): TGTGCCAGCAGGGGACTTAACACCGGGGAGCTGTTTTTT. It specifies CASRGLNTGELFF.